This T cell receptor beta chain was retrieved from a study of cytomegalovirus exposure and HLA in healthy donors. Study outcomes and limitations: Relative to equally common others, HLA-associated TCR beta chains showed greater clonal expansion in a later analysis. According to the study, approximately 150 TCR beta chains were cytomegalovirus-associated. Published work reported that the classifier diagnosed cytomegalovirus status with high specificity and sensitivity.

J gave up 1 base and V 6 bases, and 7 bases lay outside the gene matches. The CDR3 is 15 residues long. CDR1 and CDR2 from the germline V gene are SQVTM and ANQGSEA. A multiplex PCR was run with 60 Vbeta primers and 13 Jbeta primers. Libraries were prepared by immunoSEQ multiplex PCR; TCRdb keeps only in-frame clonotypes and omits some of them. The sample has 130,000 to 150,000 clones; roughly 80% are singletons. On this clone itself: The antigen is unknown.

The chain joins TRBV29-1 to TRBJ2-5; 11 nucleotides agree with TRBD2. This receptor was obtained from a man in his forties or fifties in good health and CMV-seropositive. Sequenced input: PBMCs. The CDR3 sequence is CSVVGLAGTQETQYF. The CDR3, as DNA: TGCAGCGTCGTCGGACTAGCGGGCACCCAAGAGACCCAGTACTTC.